This TCR beta chain was sequenced for a study of PD-1 blockade in classical Hodgkin lymphoma. Study-wide context: Patients were infused with nivolumab 3 mg/kg every 2 weeks. General observations from the study: It was among complete responders that baseline diversity resembled that of newly diagnosed patients.

Profiling relied on immunoSEQ multiplex PCR, and the TCRdb table lists in-frame clones only, not all of them. The sample gives tens of thousands of clones, 75% to 90% of which show up once; approximately 12% is in the top ten. All the patients suffered relapse after autologous stem cell transplantation, and brentuximab vedotin exposure differed. As concerns this clone: What it binds is unknown.

V shed 8 bases and J 2 bases; nucleotides not matched to a gene: 10. Germline CDR1 SGHRS, CDR2 YFSETQ. The CDR3 has 15 residues. Source: peripheral blood mononuclear cells (PBMCs), taken before the second cycle of nivolumab. The chain couples TRBV5-1 to TRBJ2-7, with 10 bases that match TRBD1. This TCR derives from a human donor with classical Hodgkin lymphoma. CDR3 DNA: TGCGCCAGTAAGTTAGGGGACAGGGGAGCCTACGAGCAGTACTTC. This encodes CASKLGDRGAYEQYF.